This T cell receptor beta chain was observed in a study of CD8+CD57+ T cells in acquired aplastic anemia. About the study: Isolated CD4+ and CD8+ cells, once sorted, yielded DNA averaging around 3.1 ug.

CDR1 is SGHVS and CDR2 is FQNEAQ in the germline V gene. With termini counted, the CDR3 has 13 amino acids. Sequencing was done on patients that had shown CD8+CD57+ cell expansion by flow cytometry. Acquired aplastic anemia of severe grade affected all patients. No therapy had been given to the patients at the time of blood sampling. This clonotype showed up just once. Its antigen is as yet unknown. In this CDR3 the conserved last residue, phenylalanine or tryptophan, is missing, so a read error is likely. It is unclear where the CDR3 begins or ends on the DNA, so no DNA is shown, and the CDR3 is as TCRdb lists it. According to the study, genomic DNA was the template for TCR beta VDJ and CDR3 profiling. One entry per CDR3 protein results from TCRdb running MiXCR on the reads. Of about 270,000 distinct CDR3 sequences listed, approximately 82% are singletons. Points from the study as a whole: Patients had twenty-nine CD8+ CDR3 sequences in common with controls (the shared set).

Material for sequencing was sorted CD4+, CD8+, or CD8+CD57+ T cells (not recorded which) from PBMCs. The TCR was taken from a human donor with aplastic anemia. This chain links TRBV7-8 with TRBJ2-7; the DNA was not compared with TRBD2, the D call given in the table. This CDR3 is CASSLARGPETYY.